This is a list of T cell receptor beta chains from one sample in a study of cytotoxic CD8 clonotypes in ibrutinib-treated CLL. TCRdb keeps only in-frame clones here, not all; method: immunoSEQ multiplex PCR. Of roughly 250,000 clones in the sample, 70% were seen once. This specimen consisted of PBMCs, obtained after 24 months of ibrutinib treatment. These receptors were taken from a human donor with chronic lymphocytic leukemia. Both conserved end residues are part of each CDR3. The D gene is left open where the match is weak. Rows give clone size only sometimes, using once, few, many, or a class for an expanded clone.

>TRBJ2-1|15|TRBD1|NA|TRBV28
TGTGCCAGCAGCTACCGGACAGGGTCCTACAATGAGCAGTTCTTC
CASSYRTGSYNEQFF
>TRBJ1-1|13|TRBD1|NA|TRBV25-1
TGTGCCAGCATAACAGGGGGGTCCACTGAAGCTTTCTTT
CASITGGSTEAFF
>TRBJ2-1|13|NA|NA|TRBV29-1
TGCAGCGTTATCAAGGGCGGTTACAATGAGCAGTTCTTC
CSVIKGGYNEQFF
>TRBJ2-5|14|TRBD2|NA|TRBV2
TGTGCCAGCAGAAGGACTAGTAGTACGGGGACCCAGTACTTC
CASRRTSSTGTQYF
>TRBJ2-3|16|TRBD1|NA|TRBV30
TGTGCCTGGAGTGCCCACAGGACAGGGGGCAGGGATACGCAGTATTTT
CAWSAHRTGGRDTQYF
>TRBJ1-2|15|TRBD1|NA|TRBV7-2
TGTGCCAGCAGCTTAGCCCCGGGACAGGACTATGGCTACACCTTC
CASSLAPGQDYGYTF
>TRBJ2-5|13|NA|few|TRBV28
TGTGCCAGCAGCCTGGACGGTCCTGAGACCCAGTACTTC
CASSLDGPETQYF
>TRBJ1-1|16|NA|NA|TRBV6-6
TGTGCCAGCAGTTGGCACAGGGAAAGAGTGGGCACTGAAGCTTTCTTT
CASSWHRERVGTEAFF
>TRBJ2-7|14|NA|many|TRBV18
TGTGCCAGCTCACCACCCCTGACAAACTACGAGCAGTACTTC
CASSPPLTNYEQYF
>TRBJ2-3|15|NA|NA|TRBV7-9
TGTGCCAGCAGCCCCACTCCTGGCAACACAGATACGCAGTATTTT
CASSPTPGNTDTQYF
>TRBJ1-2|12|NA|NA|TRBV28
TGTGCCAGCACCGCCGGGGGCAAAGGCTACACCTTC
CASTAGGKGYTF
>TRBJ2-7|15|TRBD2|once|TRBV25-1
TGTGCCAGCAGTCCCATGACTAGCGGCCCCTACGAGCAGTACTTC
CASSPMTSGPYEQYF
>TRBJ2-5|13|NA|NA|TRBV28
TGTGCCAGCCTTCTAGGGGGGGGAGAGACCCAGTACTTC
CASLLGGGETQYF
>TRBJ1-3|13|NA|NA|TRBV6-1
TGTGCCAGCCGACAGAGCTCTGGAAACACCATATATTTT
CASRQSSGNTIYF
>TRBJ1-4|13|NA|NA|TRBV7-2
TGTGCCAGCAGCTTAGGAACTAATGAAAAACTGTTTTTT
CASSLGTNEKLFF
>TRBJ1-2|14|NA|few|TRBV7-3
TGTGCCAGCAGCTTAACCCCCCAGGGGTATGGCTACACCTTC
CASSLTPQGYGYTF
>TRBJ2-1|12|NA|NA|TRBV11-3
TGTGCCAGCAGCTTAGCTTTCGGCGAGCAGTTCTTC
CASSLAFGEQFF
>TRBJ2-3|14|NA|few|TRBV18
TGTGCCAGCTCACCTTCGACAAGCACAGATACGCAGTATTTT
CASSPSTSTDTQYF
>TRBJ1-5|12|NA|NA|TRBV25-1
TGTGCCAGCAGTGCTTATGATCAGCCCCAGCATTTT
CASSAYDQPQHF
>TRBJ2-1|14|TRBD2|NA|TRBV28
TGTGCCAGCCACCCGACTAGCGGGAGTAGTGAGCAGTTCTTC
CASHPTSGSSEQFF
>TRBJ2-5|20|TRBD1|NA|TRBV15
TGTGCCACCAGCAGAGTTAGCCCCACAGGGGCCCATGGTATCCAAGAGACCCAGTACTTC
CATSRVSPTGAHGIQETQYF
>TRBJ2-1|15|TRBD2|few|TRBV7-9
TGTGCCAGCAGCCGAATAGCGGGAGGTCTCAATGAGCAGTTCTTC
CASSRIAGGLNEQFF
>TRBJ1-3|14|NA|NA|TRBV10-3
TGTGCCACCAACTGGGGATCTACTGGAAACACCATATATTTT
CATNWGSTGNTIYF
>TRBJ1-1|15|NA|NA|TRBV28
TGTGCCAGCACCTCTAACGGGGGGGTTTCAACTGAAGCTTTCTTT
CASTSNGGVSTEAFF
>TRBJ1-2|14|TRBD1|once|TRBV19
TGTGCCAGTAGTATGGACAGGGGGCGGCCTGGCTACACCTTC
CASSMDRGRPGYTF
>TRBJ2-3|12|NA|NA|TRBV9
TGTGCCAGCAGCGTTGGGATAGATACGCAGTATTTT
CASSVGIDTQYF
>TRBJ1-5|14|NA|NA|TRBV19
TGTGCCACCAGGGGCTCCTATAGCAATCAGCCCCAGCATTTT
CATRGSYSNQPQHF
>TRBJ2-7|15|NA|few|TRBV27
TGTGCCAGCAGTTTATCAAGGGGTGGGCTCTACGAGCAGTACTTC
CASSLSRGGLYEQYF
>TRBJ1-3|11|NA|few|TRBV20-1
TGCAGTGCTCCCGGAGGAAACACCATATATTTT
CSAPGGNTIYF
>TRBJ1-5|14|NA|NA|TRBV4-2
TGTGCCAGCAGCCAACCGGGGGTCGGACAGCCCCAGCATTTT
CASSQPGVGQPQHF
>TRBJ2-7|14|NA|NA|TRBV7-9
TGTGCCAGCAGCGCTACTAGCAGCCAGGCTGAGCAGTACTTC
CASSATSSQAEQYF
>TRBJ2-1|16|TRBD1|few|TRBV27
TGTGCCAGCAGTTTGGGGGCGGGACAGGGGGCGAATGAGCAGTTCTTC
CASSLGAGQGANEQFF
>TRBJ1-1|16|NA|NA|TRBV2
TGTGCCAGCAGTGACTCGATGATGGGCACAGATGCTGAAGCTTTCTTT
CASSDSMMGTDAEAFF
>TRBJ1-5|15|NA|NA|TRBV28
TGTGCCAGCACTGCCTTCGGCAATGGGGATCAGCCCCAGCATTTT
CASTAFGNGDQPQHF
>TRBJ2-1|12|NA|NA|TRBV7-3
TGTGCCAGCAGCTTAAGTGGCAATGAGCAGTTCTTC
CASSLSGNEQFF
>TRBJ2-1|13|NA|NA|TRBV6-5
TGTGCCAGCTGCCGGACAACCTACAATGAGCAGTTCTTC
CASCRTTYNEQFF
>TRBJ2-2|14|NA|once|TRBV9
TGTGCCAGCAGCGTAGTTTCCGGGATCGGGGAGCTGTTTTTT
CASSVVSGIGELFF
>TRBJ2-1|15|NA|NA|TRBV19
TGTGCCAGTAGTATAGCGGCCCGCTCCTACAATGAGCAGTTCTTC
CASSIAARSYNEQFF
>TRBJ2-4|14|TRBD2|NA|TRBV27
TGTGCCAGCAGTCCCCGGGCAGGGAGGGTCATTCAGTACTTC
CASSPRAGRVIQYF
>TRBJ1-1|14|TRBD1|NA|TRBV6-4
TGTGCCAGCAGTGCCTTCCGGGACAGCACTGAAGCTTTCTTT
CASSAFRDSTEAFF
>TRBJ2-1|13|NA|NA|TRBV28
TGTGCCAGCAGTTTGCCCCGGGAGCGTCATCAGTTCTTC
CASSLPRERHQFF
>TRBJ1-3|16|TRBD1|NA|TRBV7-2
TGTGCCAGCAGCCTCCTTGGGACAGGCTCTGGAAACACCATATATTTT
CASSLLGTGSGNTIYF
>TRBJ1-2|14|NA|few|TRBV6-1
TGTGCCAGCAGCCTCCCGGGGGGGGCGGAAGGCTACACCTTC
CASSLPGGAEGYTF
>TRBJ2-3|14|NA|NA|TRBV6-5
TGTGCCAGCAGCCGCTGGACAACCACAGATACGCAGTATTTT
CASSRWTTTDTQYF
>TRBJ2-2|17|NA|NA|TRBV27
TGTGCCAGCAGTTTCTCTCGGTCCCTACCAGGCACCGGGGAGCTGTTTTTT
CASSFSRSLPGTGELFF
>TRBJ2-7|16|TRBD2|NA|TRBV9
TGTGCCAGCAGCCCCCGGGGGAGCGGGAGCTCCTACGAGCAGTACTTC
CASSPRGSGSSYEQYF
>TRBJ2-5|14|NA|many|TRBV7-9
TGTGCCAGCAGGGACGGGGGAGTTAAAGAGACCCAGTACTTC
CASRDGGVKETQYF
>TRBJ2-3|14|NA|NA|TRBV7-9
TGTGCCAGCAGCACTAAGGCTCCGGCGGATACGCAGTATTTT
CASSTKAPADTQYF
>TRBJ2-7|14|NA|NA|TRBV28
TGTGCCAGCACCCGATTTCCGGAGCCCTACGAGCAGTACTTC
CASTRFPEPYEQYF
>TRBJ2-1|15|NA|NA|TRBV7-3
TGTGCCAGCAGCTTCCGTGGGGGGTCCCACAATGAGCAGTTCTTC
CASSFRGGSHNEQFF
>TRBJ2-7|15|TRBD2|once|TRBV5-1
TGCGCCAGCAGCTTTCTTAGCGGGAGCCGTTACGAGCAGTACTTC
CASSFLSGSRYEQYF
>TRBJ2-3|15|TRBD2|NA|TRBV7-2
TGTGCCAGCAGATTTTCTAGCGGGAGCACAGATACGCAGTATTTT
CASRFSSGSTDTQYF
>TRBJ2-3|15|NA|NA|TRBV7-8
TGTGCCAGCAGGAAAACCTATACGGGAGAGGATACGCAGTATTTT
CASRKTYTGEDTQYF
>TRBJ1-1|15|NA|NA|TRBV27
TGTGCCAGCAGTTTATCCGGCTTACAAAACACTGAAGCTTTCTTT
CASSLSGLQNTEAFF
>TRBJ2-7|14|TRBD2|once|TRBV7-3
TGTGCCAGCAGCCCCGGACTAGCGGGAGACAAGCAGTACTTC
CASSPGLAGDKQYF
>TRBJ1-2|14|TRBD1|NA|TRBV5-1
TGCGCCAGCAGCCCGGGGACAGGGGACTATGGCTACACCTTC
CASSPGTGDYGYTF
>TRBJ2-7|15|NA|many|TRBV21-1
TGTGCCAGAGGGGTACTAGCGGGGACACGCTACGAGCAGTACTTC
CARGVLAGTRYEQYF
>TRBJ2-7|14|NA|few|TRBV27
TGTGCCAGCAGTTTTAAACAGGGTTCGGGTGTGCAGTACTTC
CASSFKQGSGVQYF